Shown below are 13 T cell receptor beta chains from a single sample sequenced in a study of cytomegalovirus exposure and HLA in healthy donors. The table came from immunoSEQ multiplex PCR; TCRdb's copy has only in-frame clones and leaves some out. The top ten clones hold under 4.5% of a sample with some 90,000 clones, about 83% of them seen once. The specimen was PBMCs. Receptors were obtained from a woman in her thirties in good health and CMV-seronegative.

CDR3 residues: CASMNSGRANNEQFF. The CDR3 coding sequence is TGTGCCAGCATGAATAGCGGGAGGGCCAACAATGAGCAGTTCTTC. V gene TRBV27 combines with J gene TRBJ2-1; 11 nucleotides align to TRBD2. Germline V gene lookup returns CDR1 MNHEY and CDR2 SMNVEV (reference sequence). J gave up 5 bases and V 7 bases, and 7 bases lay outside the gene matches. The CDR3 is 15 residues long.

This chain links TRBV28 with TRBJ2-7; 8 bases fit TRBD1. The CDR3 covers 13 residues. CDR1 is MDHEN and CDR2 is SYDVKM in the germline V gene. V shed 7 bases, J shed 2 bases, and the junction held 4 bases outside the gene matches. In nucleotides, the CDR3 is TGTGCCAGCAACGACAGGGGCCCCTACGAGCAGTACTTC. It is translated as CASNDRGPYEQYF.

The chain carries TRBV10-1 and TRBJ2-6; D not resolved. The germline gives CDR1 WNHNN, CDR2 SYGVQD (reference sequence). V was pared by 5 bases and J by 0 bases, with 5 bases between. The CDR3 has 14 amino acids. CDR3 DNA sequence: TGCGCCAGCAGTCCCCACTCTGGGGCCAACGTCCTGACTTTC. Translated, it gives CASSPHSGANVLTF.

This chain's CDR3 is CASSLDPFGNTIYF. The CDR3, as DNA: TGTGCCAGCAGCTTAGATCCCTTTGGAAACACCATATATTTT. This chain links TRBV7-2 with TRBJ1-3; no clear D. V was trimmed by 1 base and J by 3 bases, leaving 7 bases between them. The germline gives CDR1 SGHTA, CDR2 FQGNSA. The CDR3 extends over 14 amino acids.

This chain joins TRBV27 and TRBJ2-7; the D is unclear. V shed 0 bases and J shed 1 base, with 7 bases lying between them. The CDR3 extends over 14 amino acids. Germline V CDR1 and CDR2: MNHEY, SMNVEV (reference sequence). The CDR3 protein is CASSLSPTSYEQYF. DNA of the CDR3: TGTGCCAGCAGTTTATCGCCCACATCCTACGAGCAGTACTTC.

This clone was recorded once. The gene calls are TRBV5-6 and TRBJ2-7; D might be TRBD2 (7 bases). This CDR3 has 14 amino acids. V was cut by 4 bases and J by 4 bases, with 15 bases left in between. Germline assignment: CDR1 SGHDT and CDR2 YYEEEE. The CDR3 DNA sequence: TGTGCCAGCAGCCTGGTGGGGGGGCGGTACGAGCAGTACTTC. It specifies CASSLVGGRYEQYF.

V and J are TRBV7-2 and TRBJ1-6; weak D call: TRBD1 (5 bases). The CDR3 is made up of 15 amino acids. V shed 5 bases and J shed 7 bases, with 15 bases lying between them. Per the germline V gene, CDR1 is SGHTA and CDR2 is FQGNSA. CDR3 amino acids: CASSQGMGGNSPLHF. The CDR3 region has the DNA TGTGCCAGCAGCCAGGGTATGGGGGGAAATTCACCCCTCCACTTT.

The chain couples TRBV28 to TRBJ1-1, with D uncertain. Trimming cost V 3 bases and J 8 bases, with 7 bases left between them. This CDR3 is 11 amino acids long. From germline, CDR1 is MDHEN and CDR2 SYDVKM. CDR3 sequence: CASSFTQEAFF. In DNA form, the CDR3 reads TGTGCCAGCAGTTTCACCCAGGAAGCTTTCTTT.

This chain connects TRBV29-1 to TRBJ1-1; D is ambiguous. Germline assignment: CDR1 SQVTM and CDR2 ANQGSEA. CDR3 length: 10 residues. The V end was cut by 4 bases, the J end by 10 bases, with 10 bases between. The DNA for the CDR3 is TGCAGCGTTGGGCGGCGGTCAGCTTTCTTT. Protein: CSVGRRSAFF.

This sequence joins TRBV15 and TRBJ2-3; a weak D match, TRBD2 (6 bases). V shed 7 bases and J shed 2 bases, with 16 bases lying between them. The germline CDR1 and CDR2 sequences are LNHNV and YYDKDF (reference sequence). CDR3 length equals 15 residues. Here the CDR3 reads CATTLRGGVTDTQYF. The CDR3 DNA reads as TGTGCCACCACACTTCGGGGCGGGGTCACAGATACGCAGTATTTT. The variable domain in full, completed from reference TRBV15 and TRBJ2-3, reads DAMVIQNPRYQVTQFGKPVTLSCSQTLNHNVMYWYQQKSSQAPKLLFHYYDKDFNNEADTPDNFQSRRPNTSFCFLDIRSPGLGDTAMYLCATTLRGGVTDTQYFGPGTRLTVL.

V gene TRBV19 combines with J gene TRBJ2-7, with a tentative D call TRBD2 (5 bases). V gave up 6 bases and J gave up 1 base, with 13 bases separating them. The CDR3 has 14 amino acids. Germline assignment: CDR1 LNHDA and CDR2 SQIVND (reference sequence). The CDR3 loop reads CASSDYLGSYEQYF. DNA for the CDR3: TGTGCCAGTAGCGACTATTTAGGGTCCTACGAGCAGTACTTC. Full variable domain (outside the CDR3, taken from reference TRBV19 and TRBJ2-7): DGGITQSPKYLFRKEGQNVTLSCEQNLNHDAMYWYRQDPGQGLRLIYYSQIVNDFQKGDIAEGYSVSREKKESFPLTVTSAQKNPTAFYLCASSDYLGSYEQYFGPGTRLTVT.

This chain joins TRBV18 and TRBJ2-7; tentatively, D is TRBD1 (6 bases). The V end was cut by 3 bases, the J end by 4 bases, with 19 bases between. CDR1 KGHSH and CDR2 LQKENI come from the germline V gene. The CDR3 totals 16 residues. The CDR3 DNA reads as TGTGCCAGCTCACCCCCGATCCGGGACACCCAATACGAGCAGTACTTC. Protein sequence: CASSPPIRDTQYEQYF. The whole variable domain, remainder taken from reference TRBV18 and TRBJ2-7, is NAGVMQNPRHLVRRRGQEARLRCSPMKGHSHVYWYRQLPEEGLKFMVYLQKENIIDESGMPKERFSAEFPKEGPSILRIQQVVRGDSAAYFCASSPPIRDTQYEQYFGPGTRLTVT.

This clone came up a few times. The CDR3 DNA follows: TGTGCCAGCAGTTCAAATCAGCCCCAGCATTTT. The encoded protein is CASSSNQPQHF. The chain links TRBV6-1 to TRBJ1-5; D is ambiguous. V was pared by 5 bases and J by 4 bases, with 3 bases between. Germline CDR1 reads MNHNS; CDR2 reads SASEGT. The CDR3 totals 11 residues.